The sequence of this T cell receptor beta chain was determined in a study of Tregs in tolerant kidney transplant recipients. This clone has only a few counts. Its antigen remains unidentified. Study-wide results and caveats: Tregs expanded with activated donor B cells seemed most donor-specific. Findings come from small patient numbers and require larger validation. Biological reproducibility was not directly addressed, but technical replication error appeared minimal.

The ends were cut back, 4 bases at V and 4 bases at J, with 11 bases in the middle. Germline CDR1 SGHDT, CDR2 YYEEEE. CDR3 length equals 13 residues. Unstimulated regulatory T cells (CD4+CD25+CD127-), CD4+CD25- non-regulatory cells, CD4 and CD8 cells were FACS-sorted from thawed PBMCs. Assay used: immunoSEQ multiplex PCR; TCRdb lists only in-frame clones, some missing. This sample has about 240,000 clones, with around 81% found just once. The receptor comes from a human donor in good health. The material sequenced was CD4+ T cells from blood. V is TRBV5-6 and J is TRBJ1-2; D remains ambiguous. CDR3: CASSPDTLYGYTF. DNA for the CDR3: TGTGCCAGCAGCCCCGACACCCTCTATGGCTACACCTTC.